The clone carrying this T cell receptor beta chain was observed a handful of times. Antigen: not known. Germline loops: CDR1 SNHLY, CDR2 FYNNEI. With V trimmed by 2 bases and J by 8 bases, 5 bases remained unmatched. This CDR3 has 15 residues. These data are taken from a study of CD8 T cells in ankylosing spondylitis. Study-wide findings and caveats: Enrichment of disease-linked clones was reportedly significant in matched ankylosing spondylitis synovial fluid. A TCR beta motif of about 8 highly homologous variants seemed to mark ankylosing spondylitis blood. Several of the motif variants were reported before in synovial fluid and blood from reactive arthritis.

Quantitative molecular-barcoded 5'-RACE generated the TCR beta libraries. TCRdb re-derived calls from the 5' RACE reads in MiXCR, one entry per CDR3 protein. The table has over 25,000 distinct CDR3 sequences, roughly 8.6% seen once; the top ten hold approximately 29%. The TCR was taken from a male donor with ankylosing spondylitis or in good health (not recorded which). Sequencing was carried out using blood. The chain recombines TRBV2 with TRBJ2-2; 10 bases line up with TRBD2. The CDR3 here is CASSESGRAQGELFF. The CDR3 DNA sequence: TGTGCCAGCAGTGAAAGCGGGAGGGCCCAAGGGGAGCTGTTTTTT.